Listed below are T cell receptor beta chains from one sample, sequenced in a study of OX40 agonist ivuxolimab in advanced cancers. TCRdb keeps only in-frame clones here, not all; method: immunoSEQ multiplex PCR. The sample yields under 85,000 clones, around 86% seen once. Specimen: CD4+ or CD8+ T cells sorted from blood, collected in a trial of the OX40 agonist ivuxolimab. These receptors were collected from an adult with an advanced solid tumor such as melanoma, head and neck, liver or kidney cancer. CDR3s include the opening cysteine and the closing phenylalanine or tryptophan. A D gene is named only where the DNA matches it firmly. A clone size is listed for some rows: how often the clone was seen (once, few, many), or a class if it is expanded.

clone size | J gene | V gene | D gene | CDR3 DNA | CDR3 protein
once | TRBJ2-1 | TRBV11-2 | TRBD2 | TGTGCCAGCAGCGGTCGGGAGGCCGGATCCTACAATGAGCAGTTCTTC | CASSGREAGSYNEQFF
NA | TRBJ1-3 | TRBV13 | NA | TGTGCCAGCAGCTTAGGCCTCGGCACAAGGAGTTCTGGAAACACCATATATTTT | CASSLGLGTRSSGNTIYF
NA | TRBJ2-2 | TRBV7-9 | NA | TGTGCCAGCAGCCCTCAGGGTAGAGGGGAGCTGTTTTTT | CASSPQGRGELFF
NA | TRBJ1-4 | TRBV7-2 | NA | TGTGCCAGCAGCTTACTCCCGGGAATTTTCCAGGAGGACGAAAAACTGTTTTTT | CASSLLPGIFQEDEKLFF
NA | TRBJ1-1 | TRBV11-2 | TRBD1 | TGTGCCAGCAGTCCCGACAGGGGTCGGGGGAACACTGAAGCTTTCTTT | CASSPDRGRGNTEAFF
NA | TRBJ2-2 | TRBV9 | NA | TGTGCCAGCAGCGTATCCTCGAGGGCCGGGGAGCTGTTTTTT | CASSVSSRAGELFF
NA | TRBJ1-3 | TRBV19 | NA | TGTGCCAGTAGTATTGTGGTATTTGGAAACACCATATATTTT | CASSIVVFGNTIYF
NA | TRBJ1-1 | TRBV5-6 | NA | TGTGCCAGCAGCTTGGACACCGAAAAAGGGGCTTTCTTT | CASSLDTEKGAFF
few | TRBJ1-5 | TRBV7-7 | NA | TGTGCTAGCAGCCCCGGGAACAATCAGCCCCAGCATTTT | CASSPGNNQPQHF
NA | TRBJ2-1 | TRBV6-6 | TRBD1 | TGTGCCAGCAGTTACGATAGGGGGCCAGATGAGCAGTTCTTC | CASSYDRGPDEQFF
once | TRBJ2-1 | TRBV28 | NA | TGTGCCAGCAGTTTAGGGCATAGGGATGAGCAGTTCTTC | CASSLGHRDEQFF
NA | TRBJ1-4 | TRBV19 | NA | TGTGCCAGTAGTATATATGAAAAACTGTTTTTT | CASSIYEKLFF